This T cell receptor (beta chain) stems from a study of blood T cell repertoires in COVID-19. The method was immunoSEQ multiplex PCR; TCRdb's version includes in-frame clones alone and lacks a portion of them. The sample yields fewer than 250,000 clones, roughly 80% seen once. This clone was seen only once. Germline lookup yields CDR1 GTSNPN and CDR2 SVGIG (reference sequence). V was shortened by 4 bases and J by 2 bases, with 18 bases between the two germline ends. The CDR3 has 15 amino acids. This receptor was identified in a woman aged 55-70 years with active or convalescent COVID-19. The V and J genes are TRBV30 and TRBJ2-7, with D hard to call. The sample was peripheral blood. The CDR3 region is CAWTRTLGEAYEQYF. As DNA, the CDR3 is TGTGCCTGGACTAGAACCCTAGGCGAGGCCTACGAGCAGTACTTC.